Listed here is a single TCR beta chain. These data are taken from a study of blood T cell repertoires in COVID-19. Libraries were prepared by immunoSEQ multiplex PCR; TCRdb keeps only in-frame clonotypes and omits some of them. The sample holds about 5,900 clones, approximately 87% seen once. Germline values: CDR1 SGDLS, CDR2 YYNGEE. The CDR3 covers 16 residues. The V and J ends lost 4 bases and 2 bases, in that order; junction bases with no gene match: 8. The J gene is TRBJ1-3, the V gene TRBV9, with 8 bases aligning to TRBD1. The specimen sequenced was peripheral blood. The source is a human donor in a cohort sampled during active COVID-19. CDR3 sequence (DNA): TGTGCCAGCAGCACCTCCAGGGGGCCTCCTGGAAACACCATATATTTT. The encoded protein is CASSTSRGPPGNTIYF.